Presented here are 14 T cell receptor beta chains from one specimen sequenced in a study of CD8 T cells in Susac syndrome. A quantity of 0.5 to 1 ug RNA underwent reverse transcription using random hexamers. In TCRdb, the immunoSEQ multiplex PCR reads were re-called with MiXCR into one record per CDR3 protein. The sample carries 200,000 or so distinct CDR3 sequences, about 95% recorded once. The sequencing sample was made of CD4+ T cells from PBMCs. The receptors shown here come from a human donor with multiple sclerosis.

This chain joins TRBV3-1 and TRBJ2-2; D may correspond to TRBD1 or TRBD2 (5 bases each). Germline V gene sequence: CDR1 LGHDT, CDR2 YNNKEL (reference sequence). The CDR3 has 14 amino acids. V dropped 10 bases and J dropped 2 bases, with 14 bases sitting between them. The CDR3 DNA reads TGTGCCACCATCGGGACGGCAAACACCGGGGAGCTGTTTTTT. It translates to CATIGTANTGELFF.

The chain is built from TRBV5-4 and TRBJ2-3; 10 nucleotides match TRBD2. This CDR3 has 15 residues. Germline CDR1 reads SGHNT; CDR2 reads YYREEE (reference sequence). Losses at the gene ends were 3 bases for V and 2 bases for J; bases not matched to a gene: 3. The CDR3: CASSWTSGYTDTQYF. The CDR3 DNA is TGTGCCAGCAGCTGGACTAGCGGATACACAGATACGCAGTATTTT.

There are a few counts of this clonotype. This chain uses TRBV7-9 with TRBJ1-1; a weak D match, TRBD1 (5 bases). The CDR3 sequence is 13 residues long. The germline gives CDR1 SEHNR, CDR2 FQNEAQ (reference sequence). V was cut by 3 bases and J by 1 base, with 6 bases left in between. CDR3 region: CASSFGGNTEAFF. The CDR3 coding sequence is TGTGCCAGCAGCTTTGGGGGGAACACTGAAGCTTTCTTT.

In DNA form, the CDR3 reads TGTGCCAGTAGTGCAGGGTACGGGGCCAACGTCCTGACTTTC. Its protein product is CASSAGYGANVLTF. The chain recombines TRBV19 with TRBJ2-6, with D possibly matching TRBD1 (5 bases). CDR1 is LNHDA, CDR2 SQIVND, per germline (reference sequence). V was shortened by 5 bases and J by 4 bases, with 9 bases between the two germline ends. This CDR3 contains 14 residues.

This clonotype was observed a single time. The V call is TRBV7-9, the J call TRBJ2-7; no reliable D call. Germline loops: CDR1 SEHNR, CDR2 FQNEAQ (reference sequence). This CDR3 is 14 amino acids long. Trimming shortened V by 0 bases and J by 4 bases, and 10 bases separated the two germline ends. The CDR3 sequence is CASSLAGFEYEQYF. The CDR3 DNA follows: TGTGCCAGCAGCTTAGCCGGCTTTGAATACGAGCAGTACTTC.

CDR3 loop: CTLLQGETQYF. CDR3 nucleotide sequence: TGCACCCTCCTGCAGGGAGAGACCCAGTACTTC. This rearrangement joins TRBV29-1 to TRBJ2-5; D possibly corresponds to TRBD1 (5 bases). In germline, CDR1 is SQVTM, CDR2 ANQGSEA. CDR3 length: 11 amino acids.

The V and J genes are TRBV14 and TRBJ2-1; 10 nucleotides agree with TRBD2. Germline CDR1 and CDR2: SGHDN and FVKESK. V shed 4 bases, J shed 0 bases, and the junction held 18 bases outside the gene matches. This CDR3 comprises 21 residues. CDR3 sequence: CASSRKPGLALAISSYNEQFF. In nucleotides, the CDR3 is TGTGCCAGCAGCCGAAAGCCGGGACTAGCGTTGGCTATCAGCTCCTACAATGAGCAGTTCTTC.

The genes are TRBV20-1 and TRBJ2-3; unclear D gene. Trimming removed 6 bases from V and 4 bases from J, with 14 bases in between. The CDR3 has 13 residues. Germline values: CDR1 DFQATT, CDR2 SNEGSKA (reference sequence). The CDR3 nucleotides are TGCAGTGCGCCCATACTAAACGCAGATACGCAGTATTTT. Translation gives CSAPILNADTQYF.

V gene TRBV2 combines with J gene TRBJ1-3; D is perhaps TRBD1 (5 bases). In germline, CDR1 is SNHLY, CDR2 FYNNEI. The CDR3 length is 15 residues. Deletions cut 7 bases from V and 0 bases from J, with 13 bases between. CDR3 amino acids: CASTERGPSGNTIYF. CDR3 DNA: TGTGCCAGCACCGAAAGGGGTCCCTCTGGAAACACCATATATTTT.

This sequence joins TRBV7-9 and TRBJ2-5; 8 bases line up with TRBD1. The CDR3 has 14 residues. The junction had 7 bases not matched to a gene; V was cut back by 5 bases and J by 5 bases. The V gene's germline CDR1 is SEHNR and CDR2 FQNEAQ (reference sequence). Here the CDR3 DNA reads TGTGCCAGCAGCATAAGGACAGGGCGGGAGACCCAGTACTTC. It encodes CASSIRTGRETQYF.

This chain connects TRBV3-1 to TRBJ1-1; unclear D gene. Germline V gene data show CDR1 as LGHDT and CDR2 as YNNKEL (reference sequence). This CDR3 region has 12 residues. Trimming removed 1 base from V and 7 bases from J, with 7 bases in between. CDR3 nucleotides: TGTGCCAGCAGCCAAGGACCAGGTGAAGCTTTCTTT. As protein: CASSQGPGEAFF.

The chain uses TRBV5-1 and TRBJ1-5, with D uncertain. This CDR3 has 13 residues. The germline V gene encodes CDR1 SGHRS and CDR2 YFSETQ. Trimming took off 0 bases at V and 7 bases at J, with 8 bases between the two ends. The CDR3 spells CASSLVGRQPQHF. CDR3 in DNA: TGCGCCAGCAGCTTGGTAGGGAGACAGCCCCAGCATTTT.

V is TRBV3-1 and J is TRBJ1-5; D is possibly TRBD1 (6 bases). Trimming removed 4 bases at V and 6 bases at J, with 10 bases between. Germline V gene sequence: CDR1 LGHDT, CDR2 YNNKEL (reference sequence). The CDR3 is 13 amino acids. The CDR3 sequence: CASSRGLGQPQHF. The DNA for the CDR3 is TGTGCCAGCAGCCGGGGGCTTGGTCAGCCCCAGCATTTT.

The chain recombines TRBV9 with TRBJ2-3; no reliable D call. V was shortened by 0 bases and J by 4 bases, with 3 bases between the two germline ends. The CDR3 loop spans 12 amino acids. Germline V CDR1 and CDR2: SGDLS, YYNGEE. Written as DNA, the CDR3 is TGTGCCAGCAGCGTAGCATCAGATACGCAGTATTTT. Its translation is CASSVASDTQYF.